These T cell receptor beta chains were read from a single sample in a study of shared clonotypes between healthy human individuals. Profiled with immunoSEQ multiplex PCR; TCRdb holds only in-frame clones, not every one. The repertoire consists of hundreds of thousands of clones, with more than 75% occurring once and the leading ten covering less than 15%. The material sequenced was PBMCs. These receptors all come from a woman between 35 and 50 years old in good health. Some clones in this sample may be carry-over from other donors' samples. CDR3s include the opening cysteine and the closing phenylalanine or tryptophan. A D gene is named only where the DNA matches it firmly.

CDR3aa	v_gene	j_gene	d_gene
CASKAWQSGTEAFF	TRBV28	TRBJ1-1	-
CSVGQRLYNEQFF	TRBV29-1	TRBJ2-1	-
CASSWGQGAEDYGYTF	TRBV18	TRBJ1-2	TRBD1
CASSARQGPSSYNEQFF	TRBV7-6	TRBJ2-1	TRBD1
CASSLESGFGNEQFF	TRBV5-4	TRBJ2-1	-
CASSQDRGLETQYF	TRBV4-2	TRBJ2-5	-
CASSLGSGGQPQHF	TRBV5-5	TRBJ1-5	-
CASSLGRGLAGGKDTQYF	TRBV7-2	TRBJ2-3	TRBD2
CASSPSGQGAYNEQFF	TRBV18	TRBJ2-1	TRBD1
CASSVAGSTGELFF	TRBV25-1	TRBJ2-2	-
CASSSGADTQYF	TRBV2	TRBJ2-3	-
CASSLALARKETQYF	TRBV7-2	TRBJ2-5	-
CASSVGPSGIYNEQFF	TRBV9	TRBJ2-1	TRBD2
CASSGTGLNEQFF	TRBV7-3	TRBJ2-1	TRBD1
CSVVVAGGDTGELFF	TRBV29-1	TRBJ2-2	TRBD2
CAWGNQGVTTNYGYTF	TRBV30	TRBJ1-2	-
CASRTSGRYTQYF	TRBV27	TRBJ2-3	TRBD2
CASSFPGSGNTEAFF	TRBV5-1	TRBJ1-1	-
CASSHVQGQAYEQYF	TRBV5-1	TRBJ2-7	TRBD1
CASSQEEETQYF	TRBV14	TRBJ2-5	-
CASSPKVAGAKNIQYF	TRBV27	TRBJ2-4	-
CASSPIAGGYTF	TRBV18	TRBJ1-2	-
CASSGAGGPNEQFF	TRBV25-1	TRBJ2-1	TRBD2
CASSSATEQYF	TRBV28	TRBJ2-7	-
CASSLARTQGSGTDTQYF	TRBV5-1	TRBJ2-3	-
CASNLAGVHTGELFF	TRBV28	TRBJ2-2	TRBD2
CASSLSPTSLYEQYF	TRBV7-2	TRBJ2-7	-
CASSLVRTAEQYF	TRBV11-3	TRBJ2-7	-
CASSRGQGSYNEQFF	TRBV7-8	TRBJ2-1	TRBD1
CASNLSNQPQHF	TRBV19	TRBJ1-5	-
CASSQVAGTLAGYTF	TRBV14	TRBJ1-2	-
CASSPSGSSYEQYF	TRBV28	TRBJ2-7	TRBD2
CASSAREGDRELF	TRBV27	TRBJ2-7	-
CASSLAISSDEQYF	TRBV7-8	TRBJ2-7	-
CASSRTSGEYEQYF	TRBV18	TRBJ2-7	TRBD2
CSLSTGANTEAFF	TRBV29-1	TRBJ1-1	TRBD1
CASSLSGNQPQHF	TRBV27	TRBJ1-5	-
CASRPGEPYEQYF	TRBV2	TRBJ2-7	-
CATSREGGYSNQPQHF	TRBV15	TRBJ1-5	-
CASSHPDRSGANVLTF	TRBV4-1	TRBJ2-6	-
CASSHLGRQGANEKLFF	TRBV28	TRBJ1-4	TRBD1
CASSTIPTGREQFF	TRBV19	TRBJ2-1	-
CAWKGGEDQPQHF	TRBV30	TRBJ1-5	-
CASSPGQNTGELFF	TRBV18	TRBJ2-2	-
CAWNLGRNEKLFF	TRBV30	TRBJ1-4	-
CASSERASQQGDTQYF	TRBV2	TRBJ2-3	-
CASSQFAGPYEQYF	TRBV7-8	TRBJ2-7	-
CASSFRFLGSGANVLTF	TRBV7-2	TRBJ2-6	-
CASSLDGTTLEQYF	TRBV5-1	TRBJ2-7	-
CAWSVFSLEAFF	TRBV30	TRBJ1-1	-